This T cell receptor (beta chain) appears in the sequencing data of a study of PD-1 blockade in mismatch repair-deficient tumors. The CDR3 extends over 16 amino acids. Germline V lookup: CDR1 SGHNT, CDR2 YYREEE (reference sequence). V shed 0 bases, J shed 2 bases, and the junction held 7 bases outside the gene matches. General study results and limits: After pembrolizumab, tumor-resident clones rose rapidly, then generally contracted before radiologic responses.

Libraries were prepared by immunoSEQ multiplex PCR; TCRdb keeps only in-frame clonotypes and omits some of them. The sample lists under 95,000 clones; 80% to 90% were seen once. Worth noting for this clone: Its antigen is as yet unknown.

The sequence came from an adult with mismatch repair-deficient cancer. The genes are TRBV5-4 and TRBJ1-2; 7 bases line up with TRBD1. This specimen consisted of peripheral blood, obtained 44 weeks after starting pembrolizumab. Written as DNA, the CDR3 is TGTGCCAGCAGCTTGGAGACGGGGGGACAGAACTATGGCTACACCTTC. Translating gives CASSLETGGQNYGYTF. The full variable domain, in which reference TRBV5-4 and TRBJ1-2 provide the parts outside the CDR3, is ETGVTQSPTHLIKTRGQQVTLRCSSQSGHNTVSWYQQALGQGPQFIFQYYREEENGRGNFPPRFSGLQFPNYSSELNVNALELDDSALYLCASSLETGGQNYGYTFGSGTRLTVV.